These 5 T cell receptor beta chains were sequenced from one sample in a study of T cell repertoires in aging, cancer and after chemotherapy. Rearranged V-D-J TRB sequences were amplified with a mixed TRB-A/B primer pool. TCRdb used MiXCR to reprocess the multiplex PCR reads, holding one entry per CDR3 protein. The repertoire holds thousands of distinct CDR3 sequences, with about 50% as singletons. The template was genomic DNA from peripheral blood, not RNA. The specimen sequenced was blood. The receptor set was obtained from a human donor with a solid tumor.

This clonotype was counted a few times. One end of the junction fails to match germline, which may point to a read error. V usage is TRBV29-1 and J usage is TRBJ1-1, with 8 bases aligning to TRBD1. Germline-derived CDR1 and CDR2 are SQVTM and ANQGSEA. The CDR3 consists of 12 residues. DNA of the CDR3: TGCAGCTTTGACAGGGGGAACACTGAAGCTTTCTTT. Its translation: CSFDRGNTEAFF. The whole variable domain, remainder taken from reference TRBV29-1 and TRBJ1-1, is SAVISQKPSRDICQRGTSLTIQCQVDSQVTMMFWYRQQPGQSLTLIATANQGSEATYESGFVIDKFPISRPNLTFSTLTVSNMSPEDSSIYLCSFDRGNTEAFFGQGTRLTVV.

This chain connects TRBV5-1 to TRBJ1-3; D remains ambiguous. Germline CDR1 is SGHRS and CDR2 is YFSETQ. V gave up 2 bases and J gave up 0 bases, with 12 bases separating them. The CDR3 is 16 residues long. CDR3 in amino acids: CASSLSGRFSGNTIYF. CDR3 DNA: TGCGCCAGCAGCTTATCCGGACGGTTCTCTGGAAACACCATATATTTT.

The rearrangement joins TRBV20-1 to TRBJ1-2; D is unresolved. V lost 4 bases and J 4 bases, leaving 7 bases between the germline ends. The CDR3 is made up of 11 amino acids. Germline-derived CDR1 and CDR2 are DFQATT and SNEGSKA (reference sequence). CDR3 sequence reads: CSATEIYGYTF. The DNA for the CDR3 is TGCAGTGCTACCGAAATCTATGGCTACACCTTC.

The genes are TRBV5-5 and TRBJ2-3; possibly TRBD2 for D (5 bases). Germline assignment: CDR1 SGHKS and CDR2 YYEKEE (reference sequence). The length of the CDR3 is 16 residues. V gave up 5 bases and J gave up 7 bases, with 23 bases separating them. The CDR3 region is CASSDSTEGRANTQYF. CDR3 nucleotide sequence: TGTGCCAGCAGTGACTCCACAGAGGGCCGAGCGAATACGCAGTATTTT.

The V and J genes are TRBV5-5 and TRBJ2-3; D unresolved. V lost 4 bases, J lost 1 base, and 4 bases lay in between. The CDR3 is made up of 12 amino acids. The germline V gene encodes CDR1 SGHKS and CDR2 YYEKEE (reference sequence). CDR3 nucleotides: TGTGCCAGCAGCGTGGGCACAGATACGCAGTATTTT. The encoded protein is CASSVGTDTQYF. The variable domain in full, completed from reference TRBV5-5 and TRBJ2-3, reads DAGVTQSPTHLIKTRGQQVTLRCSPISGHKSVSWYQQVLGQGPQFIFQYYEKEERGRGNFPDRFSARQFPNYSSELNVNALLLGDSALYLCASSVGTDTQYFGPGTRLTVL.